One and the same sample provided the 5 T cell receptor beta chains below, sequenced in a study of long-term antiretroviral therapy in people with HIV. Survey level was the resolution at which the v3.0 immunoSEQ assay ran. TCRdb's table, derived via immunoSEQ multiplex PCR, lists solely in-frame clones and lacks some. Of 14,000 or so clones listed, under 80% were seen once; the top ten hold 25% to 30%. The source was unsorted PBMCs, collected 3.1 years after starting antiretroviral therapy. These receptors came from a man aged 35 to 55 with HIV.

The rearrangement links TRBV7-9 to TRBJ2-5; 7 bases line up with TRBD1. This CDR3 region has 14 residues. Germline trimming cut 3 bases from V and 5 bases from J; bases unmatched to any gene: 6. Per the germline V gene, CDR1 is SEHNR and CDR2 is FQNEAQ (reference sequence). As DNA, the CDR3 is TGTGCCAGCAGCTTCTCGACAGGGTGGGAGACCCAGTACTTC. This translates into CASSFSTGWETQYF.

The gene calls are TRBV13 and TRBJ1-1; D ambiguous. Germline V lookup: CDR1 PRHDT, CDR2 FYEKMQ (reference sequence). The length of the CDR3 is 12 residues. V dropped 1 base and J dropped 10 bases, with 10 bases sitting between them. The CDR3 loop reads CASSLEPLGAFF. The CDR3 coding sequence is TGTGCCAGCAGCTTAGAACCCCTGGGAGCTTTCTTT.

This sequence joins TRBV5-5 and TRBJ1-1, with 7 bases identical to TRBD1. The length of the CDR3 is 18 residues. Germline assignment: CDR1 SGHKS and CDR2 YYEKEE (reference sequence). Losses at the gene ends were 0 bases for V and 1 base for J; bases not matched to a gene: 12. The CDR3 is CASSLAYYSTGRNTEAFF. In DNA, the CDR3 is TGTGCCAGCAGCTTGGCCTACTACTCGACAGGGCGGAACACTGAAGCTTTCTTT.

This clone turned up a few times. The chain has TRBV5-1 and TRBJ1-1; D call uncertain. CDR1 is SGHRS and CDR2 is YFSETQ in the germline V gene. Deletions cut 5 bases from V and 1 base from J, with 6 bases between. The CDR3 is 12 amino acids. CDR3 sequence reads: CASRRENTEAFF. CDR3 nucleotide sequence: TGCGCCAGCAGACGGGAGAACACTGAAGCTTTCTTT.

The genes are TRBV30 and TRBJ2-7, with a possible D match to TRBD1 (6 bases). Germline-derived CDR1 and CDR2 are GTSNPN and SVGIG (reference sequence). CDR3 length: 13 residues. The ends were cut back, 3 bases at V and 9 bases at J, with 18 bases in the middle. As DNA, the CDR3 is TGTGCCTGGAGCACAGGGATGGGGGTCCTGCAGTACTTC. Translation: CAWSTGMGVLQYF.